The T cell receptor beta chain described here comes from a study of cytomegalovirus exposure and HLA in healthy donors. This CDR3 is 12 amino acids long. Germline V gives CDR1 SNHLY, CDR2 FYNNEI. Study results and caveats: Specificity of three CMV-associated chains for CMV antigens was verified in vitro. Altogether, some 170 TCR beta chains were recorded as cytomegalovirus-associated. A subsequent analysis found that TCR clusters from the first cohort also tended to co-occur in the roughly 120 validation repertoires, with roughly 95% of cluster scores above 0.

TCRdb keeps only in-frame clones here, not all; method: immunoSEQ multiplex PCR. The sample shows 110,000 to 150,000 clones, 84% of them seen only once. This clone turned up a few times. Its specificity is not known. A junction boundary mismatches the germline segment, possibly from a read error. This TCR was recovered from a woman aged 25 to 39 in good health and CMV-seronegative. The sample was PBMCs. The chain combines TRBV2 with TRBJ2-4; the match to TRBD2 covers 11 bases. CDR3 nucleotide sequence: TGTGCCAGCTCTAGCGGGGGGCCCGGCCCTCCCTTC. Residues: CASSSGGPGPPF.